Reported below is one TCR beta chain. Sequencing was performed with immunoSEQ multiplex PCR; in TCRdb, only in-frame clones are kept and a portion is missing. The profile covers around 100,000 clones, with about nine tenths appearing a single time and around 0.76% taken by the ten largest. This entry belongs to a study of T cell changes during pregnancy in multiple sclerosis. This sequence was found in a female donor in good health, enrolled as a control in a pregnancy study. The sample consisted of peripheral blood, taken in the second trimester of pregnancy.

CDR3 coding DNA: TGCGCCAGCAGCTTGGGGAGTCCTAATGAAAAACTGTTTTTT. Amino acid sequence: CASSLGSPNEKLFF. The J gene is TRBJ1-4, the V gene TRBV5-1; D unresolved. Deletions cut 0 bases from V and 3 bases from J, with 6 bases between. Germline V gene sequence: CDR1 SGHRS, CDR2 YFSETQ. CDR3 length: 14 amino acids.